The 28 T cell receptor beta chains below all came from one sample that was sequenced in a study of cytotoxic CD8 clonotypes in ibrutinib-treated CLL. Clones were read by immunoSEQ multiplex PCR, and TCRdb kept only the in-frame ones, dropping some. The table shows nearly 300,000 clones, with roughly 76% occurring only once. The starting material was PBMCs, obtained at disease progression, from a patient treated with ibrutinib. These TCRs come from a human donor with chronic lymphocytic leukemia.

The chain recombines TRBV28 with TRBJ2-7, with D perhaps given as TRBD1 or TRBD2 (5 bases each). V was pared by 4 bases and J by 3 bases, with 16 bases between. The CDR3 is 15 amino acids. In germline, CDR1 is MDHEN, CDR2 SYDVKM. The CDR3, as DNA: TGTGCCAGCAGTTCCCGGGACGTTCGGGACTACGAGCAGTACTTC. Its translation is CASSSRDVRDYEQYF.

The rearrangement joins TRBV9 to TRBJ1-5; TRBD1 agrees at 8 bases. Per the germline V gene, CDR1 is SGDLS and CDR2 is YYNGEE. This CDR3 region has 15 residues. Unmatched junction bases numbered 6, after V lost 4 bases and J lost 3 bases. The DNA of the CDR3 is TGTGCCAGCAGCTCAGGACAGGGCGCCAATCAGCCCCAGCATTTT. It translates to CASSSGQGANQPQHF.

The chain links TRBV7-2 to TRBJ2-5, with D perhaps TRBD1 (5 bases). The CDR3 is 13 residues long. Germline loops: CDR1 SGHTA, CDR2 FQGNSA. V lost 5 bases, J lost 1 base, and 8 bases lay in between. In nucleotides, the CDR3 is TGTGCCAGCAGCGGTAGGGGCCAAGAGACCCAGTACTTC. It yields the protein CASSGRGQETQYF.

This chain connects TRBV6-5 to TRBJ2-3; D unresolved. V was trimmed by 7 bases and J by 6 bases, leaving 20 bases between them. The CDR3 has 15 residues. Germline CDR1 is MNHEY and CDR2 is SVGAGI. The CDR3: CASNGMGLQWDTQYF. The CDR3, as DNA: TGTGCCAGCAACGGAATGGGATTACAGTGGGATACGCAGTATTTT.

This clone was seen only a few times. V gene TRBV10-3 combines with J gene TRBJ2-7; D remains unclear. The germline CDR1 and CDR2 sequences are ENHRY and SYGVKD. The CDR3 consists of 13 residues. V lost 6 bases to trimming and J lost 7 bases, with 16 bases between them. The CDR3 spells CAIRAGLAREQYF. CDR3 nucleotide sequence: TGTGCCATCAGAGCCGGCCTGGCTAGGGAGCAGTACTTC.

The chain is built from TRBV27 and TRBJ1-4, with TRBD1 identical over 10 bases. The CDR3 loop spans 16 amino acids. CDR1 is MNHEY and CDR2 is SMNVEV in the germline V gene (reference sequence). Trimming removed 6 bases from V and 6 bases from J; junction bases left unmatched: 10. This CDR3 reads CASRRGGTGVDEKLFF. CDR3 sequence (DNA): TGTGCCAGCAGAAGAGGGGGGACAGGGGTTGATGAAAAACTGTTTTTT.

This CDR3 reads CASSEFLADSNQPQHF. The CDR3 nucleotides are TGTGCCAGCAGTGAGTTCCTAGCTGATAGCAATCAGCCCCAGCATTTT. The chain links TRBV6-1 to TRBJ1-5, with D unresolved. CDR3 length: 16 residues. V dropped 3 bases and J dropped 0 bases, with 12 bases sitting between them. CDR1 MNHNS and CDR2 SASEGT come from the germline V gene.

CDR3 region: CSVAGFGDEQFF. The CDR3 region has the DNA TGCAGCGTAGCAGGGTTTGGGGATGAGCAGTTCTTC. The genes are TRBV29-1 and TRBJ2-1; D may be TRBD1 (5 bases). The CDR3 extends over 12 amino acids. Germline V gives CDR1 SQVTM, CDR2 ANQGSEA. Deletions cut 6 bases from V and 8 bases from J, with 14 bases between.

This chain uses TRBV11-3 with TRBJ2-3; D gene uncertain. Germline V lookup: CDR1 SGHNT, CDR2 YENEEA. V lost 8 bases and J 1 base, leaving 10 bases between the germline ends. The length of the CDR3 is 13 residues. The CDR3 DNA is TGTGCCAGCCGGCGAGATGGCACAGATACGCAGTATTTT. As protein: CASRRDGTDTQYF.

The chain couples TRBV29-1 to TRBJ2-1, with a weak D call TRBD2 (5 bases). Germline CDR1 is SQVTM and CDR2 is ANQGSEA. CDR3 length: 14 residues. Trimming pared 5 bases from V and 3 bases from J, leaving 14 bases between. CDR3 bases: TGCAGCGTTCTCGGGGAAGAACTCTACAATGAGCAGTTCTTC. It translates to CSVLGEELYNEQFF.

Details on this clone: An end of the junction differs from the germline gene, which may be a read error. This chain connects TRBV4-1 to TRBJ2-3, with 8 bases that match TRBD2. The V gene's germline CDR1 is MGHRA and CDR2 YSYEKL. CDR3 length: 16 residues. CDR3 DNA: TGCGCCAGCAGCCAAGATCAGCGTACAGCGGGACTAGAGGTCCCATTT. This gives the protein CASSQDQRTAGLEVPF.

V and J are TRBV18 and TRBJ1-2, with a weak D call TRBD1 (5 bases). Trimming removed 1 base from V and 3 bases from J, with 15 bases in between. This CDR3 has 16 residues. Germline V CDR1 and CDR2: KGHSH, LQKENI. CDR3 sequence reads: CASSPQGPGSHYGYTF. The CDR3 DNA reads as TGTGCCAGCTCACCACAGGGGCCAGGGTCTCACTATGGCTACACCTTC.

The chain is built from TRBV9 and TRBJ2-1; possible D gene TRBD1, 6 bases. Germline CDR1 is SGDLS and CDR2 is YYNGEE. The V gene lost 3 bases and the J gene lost 5 bases, with 12 bases spanning the gap. The length of the CDR3 is 14 residues. The CDR3 region is CASSAPPGDNEQFF. The CDR3, as DNA: TGTGCCAGCAGCGCCCCGCCAGGGGACAATGAGCAGTTCTTC.

V and J are TRBV5-1 and TRBJ2-3; 9 positions agree with TRBD2. This CDR3 has 17 amino acids. Looked up from germline, CDR1 is SGHRS and CDR2 is YFSETQ. V lost 2 bases, J lost 0 bases, and 7 bases stayed unmatched. The CDR3 region is CASSLQLTSGSTDTQYF. The CDR3 coding sequence is TGCGCCAGCAGCTTACAACTGACTAGCGGAAGCACAGATACGCAGTATTTT. Based on the CDR3 plus reference TRBV5-1 and TRBJ2-3, the full variable domain is KAGVTQTPRYLIKTRGQQVTLSCSPISGHRSVSWYQQTPGQGLQFLFEYFSETQRNKGNFPGRFSGRQFSNSRSEMNVSTLELGDSALYLCASSLQLTSGSTDTQYFGPGTRLTVL.

The V call is TRBV10-3, the J call TRBJ2-4, with D tentatively TRBD1 or TRBD2 (6 bases each). Deletions cut 3 bases from V and 7 bases from J, with 19 bases between. CDR3 size: 16 residues. Germline CDR1 ENHRY, CDR2 SYGVKD. Here the CDR3 reads CAISENSITGGNIQYF. The CDR3 nucleotides read TGTGCCATCAGTGAAAACAGCATTACCGGGGGCAACATTCAGTACTTC.

Concerning this clone: At the DNA level, this CDR3 is encoded by other sequences in the same sample as well. The chain couples TRBV19 to TRBJ2-7, with D possibly TRBD1 on 6 matching bases. CDR3 length: 11 residues. Trimming cost V 6 bases and J 4 bases, with 7 bases left between them. CDR1 and CDR2 (germline): LNHDA, SQIVND (reference sequence). In DNA, the CDR3 is TGTGCCAGTAGACAGGGATACGAGCAGTACTTC. This encodes CASRQGYEQYF.

The genes are TRBV13 and TRBJ2-1, with TRBD2 matching 15 bases. The CDR3 sequence is 18 residues long. Germline loops: CDR1 PRHDT, CDR2 FYEKMQ (reference sequence). V was pared by 4 bases and J by 0 bases, with 4 bases of the junction left unmatched. CDR3: CASSSGLAGGSSYNEQFF. DNA for the CDR3: TGTGCCAGCAGCTCCGGACTAGCGGGGGGGAGCTCCTACAATGAGCAGTTCTTC.

The chain combines TRBV2 with TRBJ1-2, with a possible D match to TRBD1 (5 bases). From germline, CDR1 is SNHLY and CDR2 FYNNEI. Trimming stripped 6 bases from V and 7 bases from J, with 9 bases between. The CDR3 runs 11 residues. The CDR3 DNA reads TGTGCCAGCAGAGGGGAGGCTGGCTACACCTTC. This codes for CASRGEAGYTF.

The V and J genes are TRBV29-1 and TRBJ2-7; 7 bases fit TRBD1. Germline values: CDR1 SQVTM, CDR2 ANQGSEA. The CDR3 sequence is 15 residues long. J lost 3 bases, V lost 4 bases, and 12 bases had no gene match. CDR3 in DNA: TGCAGCGTTGGGGAAACAGGGGATGCAGGCTACGAGCAGTACTTC. It specifies CSVGETGDAGYEQYF.

The V gene is TRBV9, the J gene TRBJ1-2; 7 nucleotides align to TRBD1. There are 15 residues in the CDR3. Germline V lookup: CDR1 SGDLS, CDR2 YYNGEE. The V and J ends lost 4 bases and 5 bases, in that order; junction bases with no gene match: 11. For the CDR3, the DNA is TGTGCCAGCAGCTCCCGACAGGGAGAAGGTTATGGCTACACCTTC. It is translated as CASSSRQGEGYGYTF. Based on the CDR3 plus reference TRBV9 and TRBJ1-2, the full variable domain is DSGVTQTPKHLITATGQRVTLRCSPRSGDLSVYWYQQSLDQGLQFLIQYYNGEERAKGNILERFSAQQFPDLHSELNLSSLELGDSALYFCASSSRQGEGYGYTFGSGTRLTVV.

This clone was seen a single time. The V and J genes are TRBV6-4 and TRBJ1-5; weak D call: TRBD1 (6 bases). Trimming took 2 bases from V and 0 from J, leaving 11 bases between them. The CDR3 has 16 amino acids. Germline lookup yields CDR1 MRHNA and CDR2 SNTAGT. CDR3: CASSDEGGNSNQPQHF. CDR3 nucleotide sequence: TGTGCCAGCAGTGACGAGGGGGGTAATAGCAATCAGCCCCAGCATTTT.

The J gene is TRBJ1-2, the V gene TRBV23-1, with 10 bases matching TRBD1. TRBV23-1 is known as an ORF, though its function is uncertain. CDR3 length: 17 residues. Unmatched junction bases numbered 7, after V lost 2 bases and J lost 1 base. CDR3 sequence reads: CASSQQRQGADNYGYTF. For the CDR3, the DNA is TGCGCCAGCAGTCAACAAAGACAGGGGGCTGATAACTATGGCTACACCTTC.

The chain combines TRBV4-1 with TRBJ2-5; D may be TRBD1 or TRBD2 (5 bases each). The CDR3 contains 14 residues. Germline assignment: CDR1 MGHRA and CDR2 YSYEKL. V was cut by 2 bases and J by 4 bases, with 11 bases left in between. In DNA, the CDR3 is TGCGCCAGCAGCCAACCCGCGAGGGGAGAGACCCAGTACTTC. Translation: CASSQPARGETQYF.

This clone was seen a few times. The chain links TRBV11-2 to TRBJ2-7; possible D gene TRBD2, 5 bases. This CDR3 is 19 amino acids long. V gave up 1 base and J gave up 2 bases, with 24 bases separating them. Germline assignment: CDR1 SGHAT and CDR2 FQNNGV. CDR3 amino acids: CASSLGRTGKRAGTYEQYF. CDR3 DNA sequence: TGTGCCAGCAGCTTAGGCAGGACCGGGAAGAGAGCCGGGACCTACGAGCAGTACTTC.

The rearrangement joins TRBV28 to TRBJ2-5, with D tentatively TRBD1 (6 bases). The V gene lost 3 bases and the J gene lost 5 bases, with 16 bases spanning the gap. The CDR3 totals 15 residues. Germline V gene data show CDR1 as MDHEN and CDR2 as SYDVKM. Here the CDR3 reads CASSFQGLAGETQYF. The CDR3, as DNA: TGTGCCAGCAGTTTCCAGGGGCTCGCAGGGGAGACCCAGTACTTC.

The V and J genes are TRBV2 and TRBJ2-7, with D perhaps matching TRBD1 (6 bases). Germline loops: CDR1 SNHLY, CDR2 FYNNEI. The CDR3 has 13 amino acids. V dropped 10 bases and J dropped 0 bases, with 13 bases sitting between them. The CDR3 loop is CANGQRFSYEQYF. CDR3 sequence (DNA): TGTGCCAACGGACAGAGGTTCTCCTACGAGCAGTACTTC.

The genes are TRBV11-2 and TRBJ2-7; D may correspond to TRBD1 or TRBD2 (5 bases each). V shed 1 base and J shed 5 bases, with 24 bases lying between them. The CDR3 contains 18 residues. Germline CDR1 and CDR2: SGHAT and FQNNGV. CDR3 amino acids: CASSLAGLTRASKNEQYF. In DNA form, the CDR3 reads TGTGCCAGCAGCTTAGCAGGGCTCACTAGAGCATCGAAAAACGAGCAGTACTTC.

The CDR3 coding sequence is TGTGCCAGCATTAGGGATCTAGCGGGGGGTTCCTACGAGCAGTACTTC. Translating gives CASIRDLAGGSYEQYF. The genes are TRBV2 and TRBJ2-7; 11 nucleotides align to TRBD2. Trimming took 7 bases from V and 1 from J; bases not matched to a gene: 9. Germline V gene sequence: CDR1 SNHLY, CDR2 FYNNEI. The CDR3 sequence is 16 residues long.